This entry lists 3 T cell receptor beta chains sequenced from one sample in a study of shared clonotypes between healthy human individuals. Profiled with immunoSEQ multiplex PCR; TCRdb holds only in-frame clones, not every one. The repertoire holds about 2.4 million clones, with around 94% as singletons. Sequencing input: naive CD4+ T cells sorted from blood. Noted subset: CD45RA+ positively selected. These receptors originate from a man aged 18 to 35 in good health.

This chain connects TRBV28 to TRBJ1-4; 8 nucleotides match TRBD1. Looked up from germline, CDR1 is MDHEN and CDR2 is SYDVKM. After removal of 2 bases from V and 3 bases from J, the junction contained 11 bases not matched to a gene. The CDR3 length is 18 residues. CDR3 sequence reads: CASSLQGALKGSNEKLFF. Here the CDR3 DNA reads TGTGCCAGCAGTTTACAGGGGGCGCTTAAGGGATCTAATGAAAAACTGTTTTTT.

This clone was observed a handful of times. The chain combines TRBV28 with TRBJ1-6; a weak D match, TRBD1 (5 bases). V was pared by 7 bases and J by 3 bases, with 10 bases between. Germline values: CDR1 MDHEN, CDR2 SYDVKM. The CDR3 loop spans 14 amino acids. CDR3 region: CASIPGGYNSPLHF. The CDR3 DNA reads TGTGCCAGCATCCCCGGGGGCTATAATTCACCCCTCCACTTT. Looking up the rest from reference TRBV28 and TRBJ1-6 gives the full variable domain: DVKVTQSSRYLVKRTGEKVFLECVQDMDHENMFWYRQDPGLGLRLIYFSYDVKMKEKGDIPEGYSVSREKKERFSLILESASTNQTSMYLCASIPGGYNSPLHFGNGTRLTVT.

The V and J genes are TRBV6-5 and TRBJ2-7; 13 bases agree with TRBD2. Germline CDR1 is MNHEY and CDR2 is SVGAGI. The CDR3 loop spans 16 amino acids. V shed 2 bases, J shed 5 bases, and the junction held 6 bases outside the gene matches. CDR3 bases: TGTGCCAGCAGTTACGGTCGGACTAGCGGGAGACACGAGCAGTACTTC. Protein sequence: CASSYGRTSGRHEQYF.